In this sample, the clone carrying this T cell receptor (beta chain) turned up a few times. A single heparinised blood sample, averaging about 120 mL, was obtained per donor. Sorting with CD45RO/CCR7/CD25/CD127/CD95/CD27 yielded naive, central memory, regulatory and stem-like memory CD4+ cells. As every portion of the isolated RNA was reverse transcribed, the sequencing read expressed TCRB transcripts. The assay was immunoSEQ multiplex PCR, and TCRdb's table has in-frame clones only and misses some. The sample lists about 900,000 clones, roughly a sixth occurring once. Trimming pared 3 bases from V and 5 bases from J, leaving 15 bases between. CDR1 is SGHRS and CDR2 is YFSETQ in the germline V gene. This CDR3 region has 15 residues. The data stem from a study of beta chain features in type 1 diabetes.

The sample taken for sequencing was naive CD4+ T cells from blood. The chain recombines TRBV5-1 with TRBJ2-1; either TRBD1 or TRBD2 may fit D (5 bases each). The origin of this receptor is a woman aged 18-29 years in good health. This chain's CDR3 is CASSWMGTGNNEQFF. As DNA, the CDR3 is TGCGCCAGCAGCTGGATGGGGACGGGGAACAATGAGCAGTTCTTC.